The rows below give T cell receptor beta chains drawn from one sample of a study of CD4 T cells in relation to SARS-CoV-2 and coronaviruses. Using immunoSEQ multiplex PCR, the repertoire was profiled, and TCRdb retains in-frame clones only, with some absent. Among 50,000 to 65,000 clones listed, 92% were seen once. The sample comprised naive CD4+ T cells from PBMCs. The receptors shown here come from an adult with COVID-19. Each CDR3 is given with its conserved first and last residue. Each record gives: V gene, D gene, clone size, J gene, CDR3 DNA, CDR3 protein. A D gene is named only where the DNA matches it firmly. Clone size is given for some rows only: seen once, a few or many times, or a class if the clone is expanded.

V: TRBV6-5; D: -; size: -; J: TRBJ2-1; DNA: TGTGCCAGCAGTCTAACACTATCCTCCTACAATGAGCAGTTCTTC; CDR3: CASSLTLSSYNEQFF
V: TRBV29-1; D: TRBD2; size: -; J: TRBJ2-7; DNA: TGCAGCGTTGCAAGCGGGAGGACTGATTACGAGCAGTACTTC; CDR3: CSVASGRTDYEQYF
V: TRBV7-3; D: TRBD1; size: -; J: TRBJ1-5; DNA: TGTGCCAGCAGCTTAACCGGAGGACAGGGTCCCGGTAATCAGCCCCAGCATTTT; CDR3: CASSLTGGQGPGNQPQHF
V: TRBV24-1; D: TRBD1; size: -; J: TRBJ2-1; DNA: TGTGCCACCAGTGCCTTAGGGCCTCAGACAGGGAATGAGCAGTTCTTC; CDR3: CATSALGPQTGNEQFF
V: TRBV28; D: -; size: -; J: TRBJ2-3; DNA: TGTGCCAGCAGTATCACCGGGCTTAGCACAGATACGCAGTATTTT; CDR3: CASSITGLSTDTQYF
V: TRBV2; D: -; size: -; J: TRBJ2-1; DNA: TGTGCCAGCAGTGCGCCTGGAGGACTTGAGCAGTTCTTC; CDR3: CASSAPGGLEQFF
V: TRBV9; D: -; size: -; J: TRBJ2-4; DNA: TGTGCCAGCAGCCGTCAGATGGGGGACGGCATTCAGTACTTC; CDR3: CASSRQMGDGIQYF
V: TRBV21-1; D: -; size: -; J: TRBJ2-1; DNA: TGTGCCAGCAGCAAAGCGGGCCAGGGAATCGGGATTAATGAGCAGTTCTTC; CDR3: CASSKAGQGIGINEQFF
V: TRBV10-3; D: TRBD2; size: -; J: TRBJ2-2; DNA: TGTGCCATCGAATCCGGGAGGGGCACCGGGGAGCTGTTTTTT; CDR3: CAIESGRGTGELFF
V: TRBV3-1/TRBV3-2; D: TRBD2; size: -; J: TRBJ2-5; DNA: TGTGCCAGCAGCCAAGATGTGGGACTAGCGGGATCTCAAGAGACCCAGTACTTC; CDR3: CASSQDVGLAGSQETQYF
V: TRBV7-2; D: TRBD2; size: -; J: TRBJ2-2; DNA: TGTGCCAGCAGCTTGAGTAGCGGGGACTCAGGGGAGCTGTTTTTT; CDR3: CASSLSSGDSGELFF
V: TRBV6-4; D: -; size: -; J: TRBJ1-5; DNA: TGTGCCAGCAGTGGAGGACACAATCAGCCCCAGCATTTT; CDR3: CASSGGHNQPQHF
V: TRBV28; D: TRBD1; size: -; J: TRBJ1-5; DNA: TGTGCCAGCAGACTATCAGGGGGGCACAATCAGCCCCAGCATTTT; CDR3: CASRLSGGHNQPQHF
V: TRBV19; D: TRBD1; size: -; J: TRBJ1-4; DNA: TGTGCCAGTAGTTCCCCGGACAGGCATAATGAAAAACTGTTTTTT; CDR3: CASSSPDRHNEKLFF
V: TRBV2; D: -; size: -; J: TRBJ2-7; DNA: TGTGCCAGCAAGGAACTTACTACAACGATATCGGAGCAGTACTTC; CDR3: CASKELTTTISEQYF
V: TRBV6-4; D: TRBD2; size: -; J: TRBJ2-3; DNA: TGTGCCAGCAGCGAACTAGCGGGAGTGGCAGATACGCAGTATTTT; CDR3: CASSELAGVADTQYF
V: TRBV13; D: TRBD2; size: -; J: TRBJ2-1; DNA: TGTGCCAGCAGCGTCAGCCAACCTAGCGGATACAATGAGCAGTTCTTC; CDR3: CASSVSQPSGYNEQFF
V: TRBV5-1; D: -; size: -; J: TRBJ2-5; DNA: TGCGCCAGCAGCCCCTCAGGGTCCGAGACCCAGTACTTC; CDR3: CASSPSGSETQYF
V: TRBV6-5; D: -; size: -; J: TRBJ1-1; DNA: TGTGCCATCCTTGAAGGGGGGGGCACTGAAGCTTTCTTT; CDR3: CAILEGGGTEAFF
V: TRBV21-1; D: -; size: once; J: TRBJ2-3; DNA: TGTGCCAGCAGCAAAGAAGCGGGGAGTAGTCGGGACCAAGAACCCACAGATACGCAGTATTTT; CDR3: CASSKEAGSSRDQEPTDTQYF
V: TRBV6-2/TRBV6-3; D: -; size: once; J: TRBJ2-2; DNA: TGTGCCAGCAGTTCCGAGGGGACGACGATCGGGCTGTTTTTT; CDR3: CASSSEGTTIGLFF
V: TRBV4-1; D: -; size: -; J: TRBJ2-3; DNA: TGCGCCAGCAGCCAACAATTTCTAGTCATCAACACAGATACGCAGTATTTT; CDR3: CASSQQFLVINTDTQYF
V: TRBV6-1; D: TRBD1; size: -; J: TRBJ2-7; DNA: TGTGCCAGCAGTGAACGCCCCTGGACAGGGGGTATCAACGAGCAGTACTTC; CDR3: CASSERPWTGGINEQYF